This TCR beta chain was retrieved from a study of shared clonotypes between healthy human individuals. The method was immunoSEQ multiplex PCR; TCRdb's version includes in-frame clones alone and lacks a portion of them. Of millions of clones in the sample, just under 95% are singletons; the top ten hold 0.85% to 1.2%. As for this clone: The same CDR3 is also encoded by other DNA sequences in this sample.

Positive CCR7 selection of CD45RO-negative cells yielded the naive CD8 cells, and terminally differentiated effector memory CD45RA+ cells were excluded. The source of this sequence is a man aged 18 to 29 in good health. Sequences were obtained from naive CD8+ T cells sorted from blood.

This chain's CDR3 is CASSEVAGGPYEQYF. CDR3 in DNA: TGTGCCAGCAGCGAGGTAGCGGGAGGGCCTTACGAGCAGTACTTC. The rearrangement links TRBV2 to TRBJ2-7, with 11 positions matching TRBD2. This CDR3 spans 15 amino acids. Germline V lookup: CDR1 SNHLY, CDR2 FYNNEI. Losses at the gene ends were 6 bases for V and 4 bases for J; bases not matched to a gene: 8.